The 10 T cell receptor beta chains listed next were all sequenced from one sample in a study of T cell responses to AZD1222 COVID-19 vaccine. Clones were sequenced by immunoSEQ multiplex PCR, and TCRdb holds only the in-frame ones, with some missing. The table has 100,000 to 150,000 clones, about nine tenths seen once. Sequences were derived from peripheral blood, sampled on day 0 of AZD1222 vaccination. These receptors were obtained from an adult in good health.

The chain is built from TRBV28 and TRBJ1-2; 7 positions agree with TRBD1. This CDR3 comprises 14 residues. V lost 2 bases and J lost 8; bases outside the gene matches: 8. The germline V gene has CDR1 MDHEN and CDR2 SYDVKM. The CDR3 reads CASSLPSRQGGYTF. The CDR3 DNA follows: TGTGCCAGCAGTTTACCTTCTAGACAGGGCGGCTACACCTTC.

The DNA of the CDR3 is TGTGCCAGCAGCCAAGCCACAGTGGAAGAGACCCAGTACTTC. Protein product: CASSQATVEETQYF. The chain links TRBV3-1 (or the pseudogene TRBV3-2) to TRBJ2-5, with D uncertain. Per germline, CDR1 LGHDT and CDR2 YNNKEL (reference sequence). The CDR3 covers 14 residues. V lost 1 base, J lost 3 bases, and 9 bases lay in between.

DNA for the CDR3: TGTGCCAGCAGCCGGAACCAGGATGGCTACACCTTC. Translated: CASSRNQDGYTF. The chain links TRBV7-8 to TRBJ1-2, with no clear D. Trimming cost V 5 bases and J 6 bases, with 10 bases left between them. CDR3 length: 12 amino acids. Germline assignment: CDR1 SGHVS and CDR2 FQNEAQ.

The rearrangement uses TRBV19 and TRBJ2-3; tentatively, D is TRBD1 (6 bases). Germline CDR1 LNHDA, CDR2 SQIVND (reference sequence). V lost 6 bases and J 2 bases, leaving 30 bases between the germline ends. The CDR3 runs to 20 residues. CDR3 sequence (DNA): TGTGCCAGTAGCCTTCAGGACAGTCGGGTGGGGGTCCGGAACACAGATACGCAGTATTTT. It codes for CASSLQDSRVGVRNTDTQYF.

This chain uses TRBV7-2 with TRBJ1-1; weak D call: TRBD1 (5 bases). The CDR3 spans 16 residues. CDR1 is SGHTA and CDR2 is FQGNSA in the germline V gene. V shed 0 bases and J shed 1 base, with 12 bases lying between them. CDR3 in amino acids: CASSLADGGRNTEAFF. The CDR3, as DNA: TGTGCCAGCAGCTTAGCTGACGGGGGGAGGAACACTGAAGCTTTCTTT.

The chain links TRBV7-2 to TRBJ2-1; 8 bases are a match to TRBD1. The CDR3 totals 17 residues. CDR1 is SGHTA, CDR2 FQGNSA, per germline. Losses at the gene ends were 5 bases for V and 3 bases for J; bases not matched to a gene: 12. CDR3 in amino acids: CASSALYDRGLYNEQFF. DNA for the CDR3: TGTGCCAGCAGCGCACTATATGACAGGGGCCTCTACAATGAGCAGTTCTTC.

The chain has TRBV6-5 and TRBJ2-1; no reliable D call. V lost 8 bases and J 4 bases, leaving 18 bases between the germline ends. The CDR3 has 15 amino acids. In germline, CDR1 is MNHEY, CDR2 SVGAGI. The CDR3 DNA sequence: TGTGCCAGCCGTCCGGCCGAGAAAACTTACAATGAGCAGTTCTTC. Protein product: CASRPAEKTYNEQFF.

V and J are TRBV29-1 and TRBJ1-1; a weak D match, TRBD1 (6 bases). V lost 6 bases and J 7 bases, leaving 18 bases between the germline ends. There are 13 residues in the CDR3. Germline CDR1 and CDR2: SQVTM and ANQGSEA. This CDR3 is CSVELTPTGEAFF. The CDR3 DNA sequence: TGCAGCGTCGAATTAACACCGACAGGTGAAGCTTTCTTT.

The CDR3 coding sequence is TGTGCCAGTAGTATGGGGACAACTAATGAAAAACTGTTTTTT. Amino acid sequence: CASSMGTTNEKLFF. This chain connects TRBV19 to TRBJ1-4; D not resolved. The V gene's germline CDR1 is LNHDA and CDR2 SQIVND (reference sequence). The CDR3 spans 14 residues. Trimming stripped 3 bases from V and 0 bases from J, with 5 bases between.

The V and J genes are TRBV18 and TRBJ1-1; a weak D match, TRBD1 (5 bases). Trimming removed 0 bases from V and 5 bases from J, with 13 bases in between. There are 15 residues in the CDR3. Germline V gives CDR1 KGHSH, CDR2 LQKENI. The CDR3 nucleotides read TGTGCCAGCTCACCACCGTCCAGGGCGTTGACTGAAGCTTTCTTT. This translates into CASSPPSRALTEAFF.